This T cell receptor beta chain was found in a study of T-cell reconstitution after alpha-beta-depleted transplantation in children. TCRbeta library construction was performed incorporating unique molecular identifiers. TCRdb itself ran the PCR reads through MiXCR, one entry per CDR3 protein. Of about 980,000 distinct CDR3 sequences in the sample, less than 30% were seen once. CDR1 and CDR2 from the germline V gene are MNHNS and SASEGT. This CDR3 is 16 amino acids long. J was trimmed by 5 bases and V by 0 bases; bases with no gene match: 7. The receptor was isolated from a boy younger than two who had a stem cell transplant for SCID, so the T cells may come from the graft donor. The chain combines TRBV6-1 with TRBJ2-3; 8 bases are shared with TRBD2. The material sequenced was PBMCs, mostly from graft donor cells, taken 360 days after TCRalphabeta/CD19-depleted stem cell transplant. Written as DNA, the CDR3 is TGTGCCAGCAGTGAAGCGGCGGGGGGCGGGAGAGATACGCAGTATTTT. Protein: CASSEAAGGGRDTQYF.